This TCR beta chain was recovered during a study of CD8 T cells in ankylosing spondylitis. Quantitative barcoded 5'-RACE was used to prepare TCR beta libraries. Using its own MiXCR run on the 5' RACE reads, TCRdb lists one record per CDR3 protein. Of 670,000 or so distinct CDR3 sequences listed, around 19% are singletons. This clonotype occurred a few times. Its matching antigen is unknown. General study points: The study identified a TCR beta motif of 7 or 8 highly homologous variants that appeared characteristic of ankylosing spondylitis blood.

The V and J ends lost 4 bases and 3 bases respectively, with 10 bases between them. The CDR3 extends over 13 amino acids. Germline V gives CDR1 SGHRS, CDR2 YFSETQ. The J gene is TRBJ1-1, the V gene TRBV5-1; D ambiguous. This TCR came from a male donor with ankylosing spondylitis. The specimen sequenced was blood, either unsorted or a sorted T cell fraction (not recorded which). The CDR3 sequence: CASSISVDTEAFF. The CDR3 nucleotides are TGCGCCAGCAGCATATCAGTGGACACTGAAGCTTTCTTT.